The rows below give T cell receptor beta chains drawn from one sample of a study of blood T cells in healthy people across ages. Via MiXCR, TCRdb re-called the 5' RACE reads, giving one row per CDR3 protein. The data show about 1.6 million distinct CDR3 sequences, 34% seen once. Sequenced material: blood. The receptors shown here come from a woman aged 25 to 39 in good health. The CDR3 runs from the conserved cysteine through the conserved F or W. D genes are given only for firm matches. The size of a clone is reported for some rows only, either as once, few or many, or as a class for expanded clones.

D,V,J,size,DNA,CDR3
.,TRBV28,TRBJ1-1,.,TGTGCCAGCAGTCCGTTCCGGGGGTCCCGTCCTGAAGCTTTCTTT,CASSPFRGSRPEAFF
.,TRBV20-1,TRBJ2-3,.,TGCAGTGCGGGCAGGGCCCGCACAGATACGCGGTATTTT,CSAGRARTDTRYF
TRBD2,TRBV24-1,TRBJ2-1,few,TGTGCCACCAGTGGCTTCGGACTAGCGGACTCCTACAATGAGCAGTTCTTC,CATSGFGLADSYNEQFF
TRBD1,TRBV20-1,TRBJ2-7,.,TGCAGTGCTAAGGACAGGGTATCCAACTACGAGCAGTACTTC,CSAKDRVSNYEQYF
.,TRBV4-2,TRBJ2-7,few,TGTGCCAGCAGCCAGAGTCGGGGCGCCGACTCCTACGAGCAGTACTTC,CASSQSRGADSYEQYF
TRBD2,TRBV20-1,TRBJ2-5,.,TGCAGTGCGGGAACTAGCGGTGGGCGGGGGGAGACCCAGTACTTC,CSAGTSGGRGETQYF
TRBD1,TRBV20-1,TRBJ1-5,.,TGCAGTGCTAGAACAGGACAGGGGGCCCGAGGTCAGCCCCAGCATTTT,CSARTGQGARGQPQHF
TRBD2,TRBV7-3,TRBJ2-7,few,TGTGCCAGCAGCCTAACCCAGACTAGCGGGCAGTACTTC,CASSLTQTSGQYF
.,TRBV5-6,TRBJ2-1,.,TGTGCCAGCAGCTTGGGTGCAGGCAGGAACAATGAGCAGTTCTTC,CASSLGAGRNNEQFF
TRBD2,TRBV4-1,TRBJ2-1,few,TGCGCCAGCAGCCTAGTCATTTCTGGACTAGCCCACAATGAGCAGTTCTTC,CASSLVISGLAHNEQFF
TRBD1,TRBV18,TRBJ2-7,.,TGTGCCAGCTCACCACCGGTGGGGTCGGACAGGGCAGACGAGCAGTACTTC,CASSPPVGSDRADEQYF
.,TRBV10-3,TRBJ1-5,.,TGTGCCATCAGTGTCGACGACAATCAGCCCCAGCATTTT,CAISVDDNQPQHF
TRBD2,TRBV5-1,TRBJ2-5,.,TGCGCCAGCAGCCTTGCGACTAGCGGGAAAGCGGAGACCCAGTACTTC,CASSLATSGKAETQYF
.,TRBV6-2/TRBV6-3,TRBJ1-1,.,TGTGCCAGTCGGGTCTTGAGGAACACTGAAGCTTTCTTT,CASRVLRNTEAFF
.,TRBV5-1,TRBJ1-2,.,TGCGCCAGCAGCTCCGGGACACAAGTCTATGGCTACACCTTC,CASSSGTQVYGYTF
TRBD1,TRBV5-1,TRBJ1-1,.,TGCGCCAGCAGCTTGACGACAGGGTCGGGGACTGAAGCTTTCTTT,CASSLTTGSGTEAFF
TRBD2,TRBV27,TRBJ2-7,few,TGTGCCAGCAGTCTGACAGGGATTCGACTAGCGGGAGGAGAGAGCTCCTACGAGCAGTACTTC,CASSLTGIRLAGGESSYEQYF
.,TRBV30,TRBJ1-1,few,TGTGCCTGGAGTCAAGAAGACACTGAAGCTTTCTTT,CAWSQEDTEAFF
.,TRBV4-1,TRBJ2-4,many,TGCGCCAGCAGCCAAGATACAGGGTTAACCAAAAACATTCAGTACTTC,CASSQDTGLTKNIQYF
TRBD1,TRBV4-1,TRBJ1-2,few,TGCGCCAGCAGCCTTCCGGGACAGGGGGCTCGAAACTATGGCTACACCTTC,CASSLPGQGARNYGYTF
TRBD2,TRBV7-2,TRBJ2-3,few,TGTGCCAGCAGCTTAGACGCGGGAGGGCGGGTAGATACGCAGTATTTT,CASSLDAGGRVDTQYF
.,TRBV5-5,TRBJ2-3,.,TGTGCCAGCAGCTTCCCTTGGGATACGCAGTATTTT,CASSFPWDTQYF
.,TRBV25-1,TRBJ1-1,few,TGTGCCAGCAGGGACGGGGGCCTGGAAGCTTTCTTT,CASRDGGLEAFF
.,TRBV28,TRBJ1-5,.,TGTGCCAGCAGGCCGAGGACCCAGGGGCAAGGCCAGCCCCAGCATTTT,CASRPRTQGQGQPQHF
TRBD1,TRBV13,TRBJ2-7,many,TGTGCCAGCAGTCAGGACAGGGATCCAGACGAGCAGTACTTC,CASSQDRDPDEQYF
TRBD2,TRBV9,TRBJ2-6,.,TGTGCCAGCAGCAGGGGACTAGCGGGACCCGGGTTCGGGGCCAGCGTCCTGACTTTC,CASSRGLAGPGFGASVLTF